These T cell receptor beta chains were read from a single sample in a study of regulatory T cells in long-lasting Graves disease. TCRdb itself ran the multiplex PCR reads through MiXCR, one entry per CDR3 protein. The top ten hold about 8.3% of the sample, which has 400,000 to 500,000 distinct CDR3 sequences, about 20% seen once. The sequenced sample was peripheral blood mononuclear cells (PBMCs), obtained when the disease was refractory, from a patient treated with antithyroid drugs. These receptors originate from a female donor with Graves disease. The CDR3 runs from the conserved cysteine through the conserved F or W. Each record gives: J gene, V gene, CDR3 protein.

TRBJ2-7,TRBV10-3,CAISDLSGRPYEQYF
TRBJ1-2,TRBV7-9,CAGIDKDRGNYGYTF
TRBJ2-5,TRBV25-1,CASSQGTAQETQYF
TRBJ2-7,TRBV10-3,CAISESIGSGRAKMGEQYF
TRBJ2-3,TRBV12-3/TRBV12-4,CASTPTRVTADTQYF
TRBJ2-7,TRBV7-9,CASSLDIADDEQYF
TRBJ2-5,TRBV19,CASSIARLAGETQYF
TRBJ2-5,TRBV3-1,CASSHRTLGKTQYF
TRBJ1-4,TRBV20-1,CSARKTGGAGEKLFF
TRBJ1-1,TRBV7-3,CASSLSPTTEAFF
TRBJ1-5,TRBV9,CASSVDGGQPQHF
TRBJ2-7,TRBV2,CASRLRDRDLSSYGQYF
TRBJ2-7,TRBV9,CASSAGILDSDYEQYF
TRBJ2-2,TRBV12-3/TRBV12-4,CASSLDTSGSAGELFF
TRBJ2-7,TRBV19,CASSIGTPSYYEQYF
TRBJ2-5,TRBV18,CASSPKGRSKETQYF
TRBJ2-7,TRBV12-3/TRBV12-4,CASRMTQTQGGSYEQYF
TRBJ2-7,TRBV20-1,CSARELTRPSYEQYF
TRBJ1-2,TRBV6-1,CASSKSLYGYTF
TRBJ2-2,TRBV28,CASSSGLYTGELFF
TRBJ1-5,TRBV6-1,CASSRRHGGGQPQHF
TRBJ1-1,TRBV4-1,CASSQTGGVAEAFF
TRBJ1-1,TRBV12-3/TRBV12-4,CASSLGRAEAFF
TRBJ2-5,TRBV27,CASSGLAGRPQETQYF
TRBJ2-7,TRBV2,CASTEVPPEQYF
TRBJ2-2,TRBV2,CASSGVSTSTGELFF
TRBJ1-5,TRBV27,CASSLSRYSNQPQHF
TRBJ1-6,TRBV4-1,CASSQLPGLLNSPLHF
TRBJ1-3,TRBV12-3/TRBV12-4,CASSGPTGNTIYF
TRBJ2-7,TRBV6-1,CASTSGVGGPYEQYF
TRBJ2-7,TRBV4-2,CASRWAGLAGDYEQYF
TRBJ2-7,TRBV12-3/TRBV12-4,CASSFEAGLAGVVFYEQYF
TRBJ2-1,TRBV28,CASRQWTSGKNEQFF
TRBJ1-1,TRBV2,CASSESPPGTEAFF
TRBJ2-7,TRBV3-1,CASSQDDWVLGSSYEQYF
TRBJ1-4,TRBV27,CASSLAVTNEKLFF
TRBJ2-5,TRBV28,CASSLSTSGTGETQYF
TRBJ1-1,TRBV19,CATRQDTEAFF
TRBJ2-7,TRBV28,CASSWETRNPSYEQYF
TRBJ1-3,TRBV7-2,CASSLEDFSGNTIYF
TRBJ1-5,TRBV7-8,CASSLGSGQGNQPQHF
TRBJ2-7,TRBV28,CASSLSGQPSYEQYF
TRBJ1-5,TRBV5-5,CASSPGQLNQPQHF
TRBJ2-7,TRBV4-3,CASSQGAARYEQYF
TRBJ2-7,TRBV20-1,CSLGLNYEQYF
TRBJ2-2,TRBV3-1,CASSQAHEGSTGELFF
TRBJ1-2,TRBV29-1,CSSRTPSGGYTF
TRBJ2-5,TRBV4-2,CASSQDGGNQETQYF